This is a list of T cell receptor beta chains from one sample in a study of blood T cells in healthy people across ages. TCRdb reprocessed the 5' RACE reads via MiXCR and lists one record per CDR3 protein. The repertoire has about 930,000 distinct CDR3 sequences, around 29% of them found once; the top ten carry roughly 10%. These same records also appear under a second study, on T cells of mothers and their children.

The sample consisted of blood. These receptors all come from a woman aged 40 to 49 in good health. The CDR3 runs from the conserved cysteine through the conserved F or W. Each record gives: clone size, CDR3 length, V gene, D gene, J gene, CDR3 protein, CDR3 DNA. A D gene is named only where the DNA matches it firmly. Clone size is stated in some rows and not others, as once, few, many or a class when expanded.

abundance: few; len: 16; v_gene: TRBV3-1; d_gene: NA; j_gene: TRBJ2-4; CDR3aa: CASSPGTLAAKNIQYF; CDR3nt: TGTGCCAGCAGCCCGGGAACCTTAGCAGCCAAAAACATTCAGTACTTC
abundance: NA; len: 14; v_gene: TRBV6-6; d_gene: TRBD1; j_gene: TRBJ1-5; CDR3aa: CASSLQGGYQPRHF; CDR3nt: TGTGCCAGCAGTTTACAGGGGGGATATCAGCCCCGGCATTTT
abundance: many; len: 13; v_gene: TRBV3-1; d_gene: NA; j_gene: TRBJ2-4; CDR3aa: CASTTGTLTQQYF; CDR3nt: TGTGCCAGCACCACAGGGACTTTAACCCAGCAGTACTTC
abundance: few; len: 16; v_gene: TRBV20-1; d_gene: TRBD1; j_gene: TRBJ1-6; CDR3aa: CSARFSSGGLNSPLHF; CDR3nt: TGCAGTGCTAGATTTTCTTCAGGGGGCCTTAATTCACCCCTCCACTTT
abundance: NA; len: 13; v_gene: TRBV20-1; d_gene: TRBD1; j_gene: TRBJ2-3; CDR3aa: CSASDRVTDTQYF; CDR3nt: TGCAGTGCTTCGGACAGGGTGACAGATACGCAGTATTTT
abundance: many; len: 15; v_gene: TRBV27; d_gene: TRBD1; j_gene: TRBJ2-7; CDR3aa: CASSPRQGPSYEQYF; CDR3nt: TGTGCCAGCAGTCCACGACAGGGACCCTCCTACGAGCAGTACTTC
abundance: once; len: 17; v_gene: TRBV7-2; d_gene: TRBD2; j_gene: TRBJ2-3; CDR3aa: CASSLALLAVNTDTQYF; CDR3nt: TGTGCCAGCAGCTTAGCGCTGCTAGCGGTGAACACAGATACGCAGTATTTT
abundance: NA; len: 15; v_gene: TRBV7-9; d_gene: NA; j_gene: TRBJ2-5; CDR3aa: CASSYGGQLQETQYF; CDR3nt: TGTGCCAGCAGCTACGGGGGACAGCTCCAAGAGACCCAGTACTTC
abundance: few; len: 14; v_gene: TRBV12-3/TRBV12-4; d_gene: NA; j_gene: TRBJ2-2; CDR3aa: CATRNSANTGELFF; CDR3nt: TGTGCCACCCGCAATTCGGCGAACACCGGGGAGCTGTTTTTT
abundance: many; len: 13; v_gene: TRBV9; d_gene: NA; j_gene: TRBJ2-1; CDR3aa: CASSVVLDNEQFF; CDR3nt: TGTGCCAGCAGCGTAGTACTGGACAATGAGCAGTTCTTC
abundance: many; len: 13; v_gene: TRBV29-1; d_gene: NA; j_gene: TRBJ2-3; CDR3aa: CSVVGGSTDTQYF; CDR3nt: TGCAGCGTTGTTGGGGGCAGCACAGATACGCAGTATTTT
abundance: NA; len: 16; v_gene: TRBV7-2; d_gene: TRBD2; j_gene: TRBJ2-3; CDR3aa: CASSLGGRAKRDTQYF; CDR3nt: TGTGCCAGCAGCTTGGGAGGGAGGGCAAAAAGAGATACGCAGTATTTT
abundance: many; len: 13; v_gene: TRBV7-3; d_gene: NA; j_gene: TRBJ2-4; CDR3aa: CASSLGPMNIQYF; CDR3nt: TGTGCCAGCAGCTTGGGACCCATGAACATTCAGTACTTC
abundance: NA; len: 17; v_gene: TRBV12-3/TRBV12-4; d_gene: NA; j_gene: TRBJ2-2; CDR3aa: CASSLPRQDPNTGELFF; CDR3nt: TGTGCCAGCAGTTTGCCCCGACAGGATCCGAACACCGGGGAGCTGTTTTTT
abundance: NA; len: 14; v_gene: TRBV7-9; d_gene: TRBD1; j_gene: TRBJ1-2; CDR3aa: CASSYGQGASGYTF; CDR3nt: TGTGCCAGCAGCTATGGACAGGGGGCGAGTGGCTACACCTTC
abundance: NA; len: 14; v_gene: TRBV5-1; d_gene: NA; j_gene: TRBJ2-7; CDR3aa: CASSPPGVPYEQYF; CDR3nt: TGCGCCAGCAGCCCCCCGGGTGTCCCCTACGAGCAGTACTTC
abundance: many; len: 12; v_gene: TRBV7-3; d_gene: NA; j_gene: TRBJ2-5; CDR3aa: CASSQGGETQYF; CDR3nt: TGTGCCAGCAGCCAGGGGGGAGAGACCCAGTACTTC
abundance: NA; len: 15; v_gene: TRBV2; d_gene: NA; j_gene: TRBJ2-1; CDR3aa: CASRPVKGYNNEQFF; CDR3nt: TGTGCCAGCAGGCCTGTGAAGGGGTACAACAATGAGCAGTTCTTC
abundance: NA; len: 13; v_gene: TRBV7-9; d_gene: TRBD2; j_gene: TRBJ2-1; CDR3aa: CASSLSGGGEQFF; CDR3nt: TGTGCCAGCAGCTTATCGGGGGGGGGAGAGCAGTTCTTC
abundance: NA; len: 14; v_gene: TRBV12-3/TRBV12-4; d_gene: NA; j_gene: TRBJ2-3; CDR3aa: CASRLSRGTDTQYF; CDR3nt: TGTGCCAGCAGACTAAGCCGGGGGACAGATACGCAGTATTTT
abundance: NA; len: 13; v_gene: TRBV7-8; d_gene: NA; j_gene: TRBJ1-1; CDR3aa: CASSLASVGGAFF; CDR3nt: TGTGCCAGCAGCTTAGCATCAGTGGGGGGAGCTTTCTTT
abundance: few; len: 14; v_gene: TRBV7-9; d_gene: NA; j_gene: TRBJ2-4; CDR3aa: CASSLAGDSNIQYF; CDR3nt: TGTGCCAGCAGCTTAGCAGGGGACTCGAACATTCAGTACTTC
abundance: many; len: 12; v_gene: TRBV7-9; d_gene: NA; j_gene: TRBJ2-1; CDR3aa: CASSFDYNEQFF; CDR3nt: TGTGCCAGCAGCTTTGATTACAATGAGCAGTTCTTC
abundance: many; len: 15; v_gene: TRBV5-5; d_gene: NA; j_gene: TRBJ2-7; CDR3aa: CASSLAHRLSHEQYF; CDR3nt: TGTGCCAGCAGCTTGGCCCACAGGTTATCTCACGAGCAGTACTTC
abundance: NA; len: 20; v_gene: TRBV7-3; d_gene: TRBD2; j_gene: TRBJ2-1; CDR3aa: CASSLIRLGVAGGRGSEQFF; CDR3nt: TGTGCCAGCAGCTTAATTCGGCTGGGCGTAGCGGGGGGGCGGGGCAGTGAGCAGTTCTTC
abundance: NA; len: 16; v_gene: TRBV7-2; d_gene: TRBD2; j_gene: TRBJ2-7; CDR3aa: CASSSPPGRGNNEQYF; CDR3nt: TGTGCCAGCAGCTCCCCCCCTGGGCGGGGGAATAACGAGCAGTACTTC
abundance: NA; len: 18; v_gene: TRBV7-3; d_gene: TRBD1; j_gene: TRBJ1-4; CDR3aa: CASSHGTETFATNEKLFF; CDR3nt: TGTGCCAGCAGCCATGGGACAGAAACGTTTGCAACTAATGAAAAACTGTTTTTT
abundance: NA; len: 14; v_gene: TRBV29-1; d_gene: TRBD2; j_gene: TRBJ2-5; CDR3aa: CSVGGLAGRETQYF; CDR3nt: TGCAGCGTTGGTGGTCTAGCGGGGAGAGAGACCCAGTACTTC
abundance: NA; len: 10; v_gene: TRBV2; d_gene: NA; j_gene: TRBJ1-3; CDR3aa: CASMSNTIYF; CDR3nt: TGTGCCAGCATGAGCAACACCATATATTTT
abundance: NA; len: 16; v_gene: TRBV5-6; d_gene: NA; j_gene: TRBJ2-3; CDR3aa: CASSPGALGGGSTQYF; CDR3nt: TGTGCCAGCAGCCCTGGGGCTCTTGGAGGGGGGAGTACGCAGTATTTT
abundance: NA; len: 13; v_gene: TRBV6-2/TRBV6-3; d_gene: NA; j_gene: TRBJ1-2; CDR3aa: CASSYGGSYGYTF; CDR3nt: TGTGCCAGCAGTTACGGTGGATCTTATGGCTACACCTTC
abundance: many; len: 14; v_gene: TRBV29-1; d_gene: TRBD2; j_gene: TRBJ2-7; CDR3aa: CSVRGEGGSYEQYF; CDR3nt: TGCAGCGTCCGGGGGGAGGGAGGATCCTACGAGCAGTACTTC
abundance: NA; len: 16; v_gene: TRBV12-3/TRBV12-4; d_gene: TRBD1; j_gene: TRBJ1-1; CDR3aa: CASRRGTGALNTEAFF; CDR3nt: TGTGCCAGCAGACGAGGGACAGGGGCTCTGAACACTGAAGCTTTCTTT
abundance: NA; len: 16; v_gene: TRBV7-2; d_gene: NA; j_gene: TRBJ1-5; CDR3aa: CASSPQGGVSNQPQHF; CDR3nt: TGTGCCAGCAGCCCTCAGGGAGGAGTTTCGAATCAGCCCCAGCATTTT
abundance: NA; len: 17; v_gene: TRBV20-1; d_gene: TRBD2; j_gene: TRBJ2-3; CDR3aa: CSAISGLAGAPTDTQYF; CDR3nt: TGCAGTGCTATATCGGGACTAGCGGGGGCCCCCACAGATACGCAGTATTTT
abundance: few; len: 14; v_gene: TRBV9; d_gene: NA; j_gene: TRBJ2-1; CDR3aa: CASSVGGARDEQFF; CDR3nt: TGTGCCAGCAGCGTAGGGGGGGCGCGGGATGAGCAGTTCTTC
abundance: NA; len: 16; v_gene: TRBV12-3/TRBV12-4; d_gene: TRBD2; j_gene: TRBJ2-1; CDR3aa: CASSLTSGGASHEQFF; CDR3nt: TGTGCCAGCAGTCTTACTAGCGGGGGGGCCTCCCATGAGCAGTTCTTC
abundance: few; len: 13; v_gene: TRBV20-1; d_gene: NA; j_gene: TRBJ1-6; CDR3aa: CSASPRFNSPLHF; CDR3nt: TGCAGTGCTAGCCCCAGATTCAATTCACCCCTCCACTTT